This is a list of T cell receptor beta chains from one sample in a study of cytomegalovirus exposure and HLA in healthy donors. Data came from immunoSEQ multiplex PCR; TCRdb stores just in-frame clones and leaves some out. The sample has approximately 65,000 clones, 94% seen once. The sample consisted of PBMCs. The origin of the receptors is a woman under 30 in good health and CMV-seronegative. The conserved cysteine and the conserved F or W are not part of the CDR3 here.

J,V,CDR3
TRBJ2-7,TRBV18,ASSPPRQGYEQY
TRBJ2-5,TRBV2,ASGDSGQETQY
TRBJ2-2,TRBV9,ASSAPGQLNTGELF
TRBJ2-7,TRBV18,ASSPSRGNYEQY
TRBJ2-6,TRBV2,ATQGGSSGANVLT
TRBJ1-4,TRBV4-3,ASSRTGGSEKLF
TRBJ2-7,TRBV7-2,ASSPRGDSYEQY
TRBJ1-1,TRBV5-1,ASSFGGWTEAF
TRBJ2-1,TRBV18,ASSPADGGASYNEQF
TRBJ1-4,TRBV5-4,ASSLKIGQEATNEKLF
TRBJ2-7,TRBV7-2,ASSLRTGGSDEQY
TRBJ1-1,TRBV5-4,ASRGDGQGTEAF
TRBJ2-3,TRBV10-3,AISETTSPGTDTQY
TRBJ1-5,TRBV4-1,ASSGGGHRLGDSNQPQH
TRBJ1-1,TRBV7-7,ASSLGQGTEAF
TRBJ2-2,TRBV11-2,ASSPDRVGNTGELF
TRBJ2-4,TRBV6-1,ASKAEHKNIQY
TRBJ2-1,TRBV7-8,ASSPSARSSYNEQF
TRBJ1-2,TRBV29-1,SVSIRVEGYT
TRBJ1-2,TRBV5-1,ASSLAVAGDGYT
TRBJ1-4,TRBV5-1,ASSPGTANEKLF
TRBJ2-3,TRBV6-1,ASSESRAQTQY
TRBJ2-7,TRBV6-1,ASSEADRNYEQY
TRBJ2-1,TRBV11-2,ASSLGGLGYNEQF
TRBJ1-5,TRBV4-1,ASSPGQGARVEPQH
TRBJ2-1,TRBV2,ASTGTGEGDEQF
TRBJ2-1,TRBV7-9,ASSSGTRQYNEQF
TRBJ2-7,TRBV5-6,ASTGGGVYEQY